These 26 T cell receptor beta chains were sequenced from one sample in a study of cytomegalovirus exposure and HLA in healthy donors. The method was immunoSEQ multiplex PCR; TCRdb's version includes in-frame clones alone and lacks a portion of them. The sample comprises about 300,000 clones, around 89% of which are singletons, and roughly 1% rests with the top ten. Input material: PBMCs. These TCRs come from a young woman in good health and CMV-seronegative.

This sequence joins TRBV12-5 and TRBJ1-2; the match to TRBD1 covers 8 bases. The germline V gene has CDR1 LGHNT and CDR2 FRNRAP. The CDR3 consists of 15 residues. Trimming removed 4 bases from V and 5 bases from J; junction bases left unmatched: 9. The CDR3 protein is CASGYPTGGRYGYTF. The CDR3 DNA reads as TGTGCTAGTGGTTACCCTACAGGGGGAAGGTATGGCTACACCTTC.

This clone occurred once. The J gene is TRBJ2-2, the V gene TRBV7-8, with 8 bases fitting TRBD2. Losses at the gene ends were 5 bases for V and 4 bases for J; bases not matched to a gene: 9. Germline values: CDR1 SGHVS, CDR2 FQNEAQ. This CDR3 comprises 16 residues. CDR3: CASSLKTGLGTGELFF. The CDR3 DNA reads TGTGCCAGCAGCCTAAAGACGGGACTAGGCACCGGGGAGCTGTTTTTT.

This clone was seen once. The V call is TRBV5-1, the J call TRBJ1-1; tentative D call: TRBD1 (5 bases). Trimming removed 5 bases from V and 0 bases from J, with 11 bases in between. This CDR3 has 14 amino acids. CDR1 SGHRS and CDR2 YFSETQ come from the germline V gene. The DNA of the CDR3 is TGCGCCAGCAGGGAGGGGCAGATGAACACTGAAGCTTTCTTT. Protein sequence: CASREGQMNTEAFF.

The V and J genes are TRBV6-5 and TRBJ2-7, with 7 bases matching TRBD2. The trim removed 1 base at V and 3 bases at J, leaving 6 bases unmatched. The CDR3 runs to 15 residues. The germline V gene has CDR1 MNHEY and CDR2 SVGAGI. The CDR3 is CASSYWRESVYEQYF. CDR3 nucleotide sequence: TGTGCCAGCAGTTACTGGCGGGAGAGTGTCTACGAGCAGTACTTC.

The chain employs TRBV13 and TRBJ2-7; 12 bases are a match to TRBD2. The germline V gene encodes CDR1 PRHDT and CDR2 FYEKMQ (reference sequence). With V trimmed by 4 bases and J by 0 bases, 4 bases remained unmatched. This CDR3 spans 16 amino acids. The CDR3 nucleotides read TGTGCCAGCAGCTACAGGACTAGCGGGAACTCCTACGAGCAGTACTTC. Residues: CASSYRTSGNSYEQYF.

CDR3 nucleotide sequence: TGTGCCAGTAGTCAAGCCAGGGAGGGGACCCAGTACTTC. It codes for CASSQAREGTQYF. V gene TRBV19 combines with J gene TRBJ2-5; 7 bases are a match to TRBD2. The germline CDR1 and CDR2 sequences are LNHDA and SQIVND (reference sequence). The ends lost 5 bases at V and 7 bases at J; junction bases unmatched: 7. CDR3 size: 13 residues.

This clone was seen only once. V is TRBV2 and J is TRBJ2-5; a possible D gene is TRBD1 (7 bases). CDR1 is SNHLY, CDR2 FYNNEI, per germline. The CDR3 is 15 amino acids. Trimming stripped 3 bases from V and 1 base from J, with 12 bases between. This CDR3 reads CASSERGQSQETQYF. CDR3 DNA sequence: TGTGCCAGCAGTGAGCGGGGACAGAGCCAAGAGACCCAGTACTTC.

On this clone: This sample includes further DNA sequences coding for the same CDR3. This chain links TRBV5-1 with TRBJ1-5, with a possible D match to TRBD1 (5 bases). V was pared by 0 bases and J by 1 base, with 5 bases between. The length of the CDR3 is 14 residues. CDR1 and CDR2 (germline): SGHRS, YFSETQ. As DNA, the CDR3 is TGCGCCAGCAGCTTGGGGGGCAGCAATCAGCCCCAGCATTTT. It specifies CASSLGGSNQPQHF.

J is TRBJ2-3 and V is TRBV10-1; TRBD1 aligns across 11 bases. CDR1 WNHNN and CDR2 SYGVQD come from the germline V gene (reference sequence). V gave up 4 bases and J gave up 4 bases; unmatched junction bases: 1. The CDR3 runs to 14 residues. Here the CDR3 DNA reads TGCGCCAGCAGTGGGACAGGGGGCTCAGATACGCAGTATTTT. This translates into CASSGTGGSDTQYF.

V gene TRBV5-1 combines with J gene TRBJ2-7, with TRBD2 matching over 8 bases. This CDR3 has 14 amino acids. CDR1 and CDR2 (germline): SGHRS, YFSETQ. With 9 bases clipped from V and 4 bases from J, the junction kept 12 bases outside the gene matches. Here the CDR3 reads CATVGGTRWYEQYF. DNA of the CDR3: TGCGCCACGGTAGGAGGGACTAGGTGGTACGAGCAGTACTTC.

The table lists this clone with a few counts. The chain carries TRBV6-4 and TRBJ2-7; the match to TRBD2 covers 8 bases. The CDR3 has 14 amino acids. Trimming removed 3 bases from V and 5 bases from J; junction bases left unmatched: 6. Germline V CDR1 and CDR2: MRHNA, SNTAGT. The CDR3 nucleotides read TGTGCCAGCAGTGAATCCAGCGGGAGCCACGAGCAGTACTTC. It codes for CASSESSGSHEQYF.

The chain recombines TRBV28 with TRBJ1-2, with 9 bases matching TRBD1. The CDR3 contains 15 residues. Germline values: CDR1 MDHEN, CDR2 SYDVKM. Trimming cost V 2 bases and J 6 bases; bases outside gene matches: 7. CDR3 DNA: TGTGCCAGCAGTTTACCGGGGACAGGGTTAGATGGCTACACCTTC. It is translated as CASSLPGTGLDGYTF.

The chain links TRBV19 to TRBJ2-7; 7 bases fit TRBD1. This CDR3 is 14 amino acids long. V was clipped by 2 bases and J by 3 bases; unmatched bases: 4. From germline, CDR1 is LNHDA and CDR2 SQIVND (reference sequence). This CDR3 is CASSIRQGNYEQYF. In DNA, the CDR3 is TGTGCCAGTAGTATACGACAGGGCAACTACGAGCAGTACTTC.

The V call is TRBV5-6, the J call TRBJ1-6; no clear D. CDR1 is SGHDT, CDR2 YYEEEE, per germline. The V gene lost 1 base and the J gene lost 1 base, with 12 bases spanning the gap. The CDR3 extends over 17 amino acids. Here the CDR3 reads CASSLSEGWSYNSPLHF. The CDR3 coding sequence is TGTGCCAGCAGCTTGTCTGAGGGATGGTCCTATAATTCACCCCTCCACTTT.

The chain has TRBV2 and TRBJ2-1, with 10 nucleotides matching TRBD2. J was trimmed by 8 bases and V by 10 bases; bases with no gene match: 17. CDR1 is SNHLY, CDR2 FYNNEI, per germline. The CDR3 extends over 16 amino acids. CDR3 loop: CATNSRSGRAIYEQFF. CDR3 DNA: TGTGCCACCAACTCTCGAAGCGGGAGGGCCATTTATGAGCAGTTCTTC.

V gene TRBV4-3 combines with J gene TRBJ1-1; 7 nucleotides align to TRBD1. Trimming removed 1 base from V and 1 base from J; junction bases left unmatched: 6. The CDR3 is made up of 16 amino acids. Germline CDR1 LGHNA, CDR2 YSLEER. This chain's CDR3 is CASSQGQGRSNTEAFF. Written as DNA, the CDR3 is TGCGCCAGCAGCCAAGGACAGGGAAGGTCGAACACTGAAGCTTTCTTT.

The chain joins TRBV5-6 to TRBJ2-5; maybe TRBD2 (5 bases). Deletions cut 4 bases from V and 13 bases from J, with 17 bases between. Germline values: CDR1 SGHDT, CDR2 YYEEEE. This CDR3 has 12 residues. Here the CDR3 DNA reads TGTGCCAGCAGCCTGGGTGGGAGCGAGGGGTACTTC. Residues: CASSLGGSEGYF.

The chain links TRBV28 to TRBJ2-1, with D perhaps TRBD1 (6 bases). V was pared by 6 bases and J by 0 bases, with 12 bases between. This CDR3 contains 15 residues. In germline, CDR1 is MDHEN, CDR2 SYDVKM. The CDR3 sequence: CASSLRDTSYNEQFF. DNA for the CDR3: TGTGCCAGCAGCCTTAGGGACACCTCCTACAATGAGCAGTTCTTC.

In this sample, this clone turned up once. The rearrangement links TRBV10-2 to TRBJ1-1, with 7 bases lining up with TRBD1. V was pared by 8 bases and J by 4 bases, with 4 bases of the junction left unmatched. This CDR3 has 12 amino acids. In germline, CDR1 is WSHSY, CDR2 SAAADI. The chain's CDR3 is CASRQGPTEAFF. The CDR3 DNA follows: TGCGCCAGCCGACAGGGACCCACTGAAGCTTTCTTT.

The chain carries TRBV28 and TRBJ1-1; D gene unclear. Trimming removed 11 bases at V and 11 bases at J, with 21 bases between. Germline-derived CDR1 and CDR2 are MDHEN and SYDVKM. The CDR3 is 12 amino acids. The CDR3 is CAGSSMGSPAFF. In DNA, the CDR3 is TGTGCCGGTTCAAGCATGGGGAGTCCTGCTTTCTTT.

This chain joins TRBV27 and TRBJ1-3; D remains ambiguous. From germline, CDR1 is MNHEY and CDR2 SMNVEV (reference sequence). The CDR3 has 14 amino acids. Trimming took 0 bases from V and 4 from J, leaving 7 bases between them. The CDR3, as DNA: TGTGCCAGCAGTTTATCACGGGTAGGAAACACCATATATTTT. This codes for CASSLSRVGNTIYF.

The chain links TRBV5-6 to TRBJ1-2, with 7 bases lining up with TRBD1. CDR1 SGHDT and CDR2 YYEEEE come from the germline V gene. The CDR3 is made up of 15 amino acids. V shed 0 bases and J 5 bases; nucleotides not matched to a gene: 7. CDR3 in amino acids: CASSLGTGARYGYTF. In nucleotides, the CDR3 is TGTGCCAGCAGCTTGGGGACAGGAGCGCGATATGGCTACACCTTC.

There are many counts of this clone. The chain employs TRBV28 and TRBJ2-2; 10 bases align to TRBD1. This CDR3 spans 17 amino acids. The germline V gene encodes CDR1 MDHEN and CDR2 SYDVKM. Trimming cost V 6 bases and J 7 bases; bases outside gene matches: 14. This CDR3 is CASSLGTGERVGGELFF. For the CDR3, the DNA is TGTGCCAGCAGCCTGGGGACAGGGGAACGGGTAGGCGGGGAGCTGTTTTTT.

The genes are TRBV11-2 and TRBJ2-2; D is perhaps TRBD2 (6 bases). The CDR3 length is 14 residues. CDR1 is SGHAT and CDR2 is FQNNGV in the germline V gene. V dropped 7 bases and J dropped 4 bases, with 13 bases sitting between them. CDR3 nucleotide sequence: TGTGCCAGCACCCTGACGGGAGTCACCGGGGAGCTGTTTTTT. This sequence encodes CASTLTGVTGELFF.

The V gene is TRBV29-1, the J gene TRBJ2-7; TRBD1 matches 10 bases. The germline V gene encodes CDR1 SQVTM and CDR2 ANQGSEA. The CDR3 consists of 14 residues. V was clipped by 7 bases and J by 2 bases; unmatched bases: 8. CDR3 DNA sequence: TGCAGCGCCCCTGGACAGGGGGGGACCTACGAGCAGTACTTC. It is translated as CSAPGQGGTYEQYF.

The chain recombines TRBV7-5 with TRBJ1-2. TRBV7-5 counts as a pseudogene. CDR3 length: 12 amino acids. The CDR3 nucleotides read TGTGCCAGAAGCTTCCGGGGCTATGGCTACACCTTC. Encoded protein: CARSFRGYGYTF.